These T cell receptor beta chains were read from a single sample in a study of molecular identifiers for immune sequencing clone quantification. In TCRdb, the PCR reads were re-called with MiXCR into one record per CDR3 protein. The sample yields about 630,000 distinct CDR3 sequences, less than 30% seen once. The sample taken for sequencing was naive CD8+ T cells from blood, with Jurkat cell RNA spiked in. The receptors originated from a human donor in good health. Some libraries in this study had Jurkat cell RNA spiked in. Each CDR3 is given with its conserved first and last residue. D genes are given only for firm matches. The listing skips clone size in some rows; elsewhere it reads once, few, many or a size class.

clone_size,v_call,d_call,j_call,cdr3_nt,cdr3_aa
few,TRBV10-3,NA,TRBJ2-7,TGTGCCATCATGGGGAACTACGAGCAGTACTTC,CAIMGNYEQYF
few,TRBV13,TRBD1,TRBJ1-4,TGTGCCAGCAGCCTAAACAGGGGGCAGAATGAAAAACTGTTTTTT,CASSLNRGQNEKLFF
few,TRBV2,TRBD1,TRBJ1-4,TGTGCCAGTCAGGGGAGGGAAATCGACAGGGGAAGTGGAACTAATGAAAAACTGTTTTTT,CASQGREIDRGSGTNEKLFF
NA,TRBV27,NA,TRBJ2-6,TGTGCCAGCAGAGCGCAGAGGGGTGCTGGGGCCAACGTCCTGACTTTC,CASRAQRGAGANVLTF
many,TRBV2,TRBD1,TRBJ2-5,TGTGCCAGCAGTGAAGACAGGGGTCAAGAGACCCAGTACTTC,CASSEDRGQETQYF
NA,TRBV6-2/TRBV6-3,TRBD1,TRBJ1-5,TGTGCCAGCAGTTTCCCAGGGACAGCTTATCAGCCCCAGCATTTT,CASSFPGTAYQPQHF
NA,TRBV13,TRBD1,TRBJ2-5,TGTGCCAGCAGCACCAGACAGGGGGCGCGACAAGAGCCCCAGTACTTC,CASSTRQGARQEPQYF
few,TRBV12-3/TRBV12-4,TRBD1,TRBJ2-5,TGTGCCAGCAGTACGGACAGGGTCCCCCAAGAGACCCAGTACTTC,CASSTDRVPQETQYF
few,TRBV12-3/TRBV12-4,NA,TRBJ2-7,TGTGCCAGCAGGCTGGGGAGCTCCTACGAGCAGTACTTC,CASRLGSSYEQYF
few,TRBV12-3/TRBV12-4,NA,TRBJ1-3,TGTGCCAGCAGTACCCGGGTCGGCTCTGGAAACACCATATATTTT,CASSTRVGSGNTIYF
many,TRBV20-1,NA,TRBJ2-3,TGCAGTGCTAGCTCCAGAGGAGGGACAGATACGCAGTATTTT,CSASSRGGTDTQYF
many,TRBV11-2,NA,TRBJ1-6,TGTGCCAGCAGCTTAGTATCAGGGTCTCGTTCACCCCTCCACTTT,CASSLVSGSRSPLHF
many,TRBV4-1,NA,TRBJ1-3,TGCGCCAGCAGCCAAGATGACGGAAACACCATATATTTT,CASSQDDGNTIYF
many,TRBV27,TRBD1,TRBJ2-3,TGTGCCAGCAGTTTTAGTCCGCCAGGGGGTATTGAAAATACGCAGTATTTT,CASSFSPPGGIENTQYF
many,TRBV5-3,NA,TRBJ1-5,TGTGCCAGAAGCTTGGATGAGCCCCAGCATTTT,CARSLDEPQHF